The entry below gives a single TCR beta chain sequence along with its context. The data are from a study of blood T cell repertoires in COVID-19. Study details: Acute and convalescent COVID-19 samples came from the United States, Italy and Spain.

The CDR3 extends over 17 amino acids. Looked up from germline, CDR1 is LGHNA and CDR2 is YNFKEQ. V lost 4 bases to trimming and J lost 4 bases, with 22 bases between them. Only in-frame clones appear in the TCRdb table, and some are missing; sequencing was by immunoSEQ multiplex PCR. Of a few hundred thousand clones listed, more than 70% are singletons. This receptor was identified in a man between 18 and 35 years old who had recovered from COVID-19. Sequencing used peripheral blood. The chain carries TRBV4-2 and TRBJ1-1, with unresolved D. CDR3 in amino acids: CASSREGGGLLSTEAFF. In nucleotides, the CDR3 is TGTGCCAGCAGCCGGGAGGGAGGCGGATTACTAAGCACTGAAGCTTTCTTT.